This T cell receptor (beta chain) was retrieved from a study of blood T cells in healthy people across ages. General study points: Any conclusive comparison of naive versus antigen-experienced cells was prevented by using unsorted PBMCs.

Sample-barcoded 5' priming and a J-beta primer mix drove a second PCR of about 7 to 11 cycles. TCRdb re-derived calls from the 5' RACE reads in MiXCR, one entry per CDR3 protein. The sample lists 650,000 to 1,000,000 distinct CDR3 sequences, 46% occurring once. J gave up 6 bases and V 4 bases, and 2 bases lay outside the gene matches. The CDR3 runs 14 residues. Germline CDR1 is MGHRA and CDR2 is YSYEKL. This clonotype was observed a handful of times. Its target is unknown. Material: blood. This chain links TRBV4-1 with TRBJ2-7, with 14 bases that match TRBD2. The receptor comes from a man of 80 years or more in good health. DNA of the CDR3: TGCGCCAGCAGCCTGGGACTAGCGGGAGCCGAGCAGTACTTC. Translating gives CASSLGLAGAEQYF.